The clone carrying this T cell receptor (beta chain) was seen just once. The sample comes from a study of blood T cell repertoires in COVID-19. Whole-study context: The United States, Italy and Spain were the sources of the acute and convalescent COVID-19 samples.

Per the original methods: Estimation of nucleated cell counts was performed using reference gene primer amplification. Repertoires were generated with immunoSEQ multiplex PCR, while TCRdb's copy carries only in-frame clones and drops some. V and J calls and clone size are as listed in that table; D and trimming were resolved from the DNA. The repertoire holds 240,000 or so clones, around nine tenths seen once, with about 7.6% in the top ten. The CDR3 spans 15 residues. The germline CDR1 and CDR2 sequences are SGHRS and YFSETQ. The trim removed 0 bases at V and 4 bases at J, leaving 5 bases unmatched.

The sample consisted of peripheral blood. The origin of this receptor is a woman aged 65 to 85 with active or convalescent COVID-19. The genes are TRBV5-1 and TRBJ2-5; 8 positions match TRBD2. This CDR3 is CASSLDGLAGETQYF. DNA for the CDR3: TGCGCCAGCAGCTTGGATGGTCTAGCGGGAGAGACCCAGTACTTC.